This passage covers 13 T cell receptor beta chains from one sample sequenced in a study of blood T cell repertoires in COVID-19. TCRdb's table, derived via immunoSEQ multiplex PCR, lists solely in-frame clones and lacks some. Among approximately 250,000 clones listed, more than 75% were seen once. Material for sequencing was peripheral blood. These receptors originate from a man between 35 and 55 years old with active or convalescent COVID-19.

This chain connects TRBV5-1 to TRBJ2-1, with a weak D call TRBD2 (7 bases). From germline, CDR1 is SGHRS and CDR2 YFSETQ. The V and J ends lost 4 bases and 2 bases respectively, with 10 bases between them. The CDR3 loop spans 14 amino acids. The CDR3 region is CASSGGDTYNEQFF. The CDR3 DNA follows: TGCGCCAGCAGCGGGGGGGACACCTACAATGAGCAGTTCTTC.

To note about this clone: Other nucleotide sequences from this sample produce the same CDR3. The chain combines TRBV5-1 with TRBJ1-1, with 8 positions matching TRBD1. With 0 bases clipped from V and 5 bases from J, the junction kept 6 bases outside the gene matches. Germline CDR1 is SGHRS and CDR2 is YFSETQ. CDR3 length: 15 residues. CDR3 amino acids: CASSLGQGARTEAFF. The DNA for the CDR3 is TGCGCCAGCAGCTTGGGTCAGGGGGCGCGTACTGAAGCTTTCTTT.

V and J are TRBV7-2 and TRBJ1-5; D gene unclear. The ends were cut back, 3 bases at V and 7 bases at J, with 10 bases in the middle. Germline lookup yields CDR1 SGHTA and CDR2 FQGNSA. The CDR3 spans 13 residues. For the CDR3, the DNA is TGTGCCAGCAGCTTGGATCAGGTGCAGCCCCAGCATTTT. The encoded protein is CASSLDQVQPQHF.

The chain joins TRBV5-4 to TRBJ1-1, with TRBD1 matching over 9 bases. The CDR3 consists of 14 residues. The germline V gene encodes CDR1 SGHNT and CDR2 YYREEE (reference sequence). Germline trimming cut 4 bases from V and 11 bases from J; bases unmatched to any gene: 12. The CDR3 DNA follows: TGTGCCAGCAGCGAAACTTGGGACAGGGTAGAGGCTTTCTTT. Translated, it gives CASSETWDRVEAFF. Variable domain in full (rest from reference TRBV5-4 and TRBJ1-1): ETGVTQSPTHLIKTRGQQVTLRCSSQSGHNTVSWYQQALGQGPQFIFQYYREEENGRGNFPPRFSGLQFPNYSSELNVNALELDDSALYLCASSETWDRVEAFFGQGTRLTVV.

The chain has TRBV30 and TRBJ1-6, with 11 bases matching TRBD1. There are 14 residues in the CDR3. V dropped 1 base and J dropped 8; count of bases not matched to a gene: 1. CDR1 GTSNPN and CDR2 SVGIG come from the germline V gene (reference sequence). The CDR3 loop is CAWSGTGGYSPLHF. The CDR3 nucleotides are TGTGCCTGGAGTGGGACAGGGGGCTATTCACCCCTCCACTTT.

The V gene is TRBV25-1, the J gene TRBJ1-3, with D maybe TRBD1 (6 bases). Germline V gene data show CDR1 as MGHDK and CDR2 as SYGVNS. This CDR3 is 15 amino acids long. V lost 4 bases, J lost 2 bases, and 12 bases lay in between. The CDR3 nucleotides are TGTGCCAGCAGTGCAACAGGGTATGCTGGAAACACCATATATTTT. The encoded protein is CASSATGYAGNTIYF. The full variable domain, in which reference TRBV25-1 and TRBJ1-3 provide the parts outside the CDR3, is EADIYQTPRYLVIGTGKKITLECSQTMGHDKMYWYQQDPGMELHLIHYSYGVNSTEKGDLSSESTVSRIRTEHFPLTLESARPSHTSQYLCASSATGYAGNTIYFGEGSWLTVV.

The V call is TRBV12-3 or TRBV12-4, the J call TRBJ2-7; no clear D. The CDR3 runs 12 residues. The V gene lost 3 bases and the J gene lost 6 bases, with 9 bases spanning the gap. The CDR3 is CASSFEAAEQYF. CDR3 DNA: TGTGCCAGCAGTTTTGAGGCAGCCGAGCAGTACTTC.

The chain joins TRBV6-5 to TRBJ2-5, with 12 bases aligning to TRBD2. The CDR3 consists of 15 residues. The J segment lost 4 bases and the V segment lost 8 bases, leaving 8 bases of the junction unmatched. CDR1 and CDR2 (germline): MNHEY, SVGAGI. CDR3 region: CASAPSGGVGETQYF. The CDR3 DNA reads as TGTGCCAGCGCCCCTAGCGGGGGGGTTGGAGAGACCCAGTACTTC.

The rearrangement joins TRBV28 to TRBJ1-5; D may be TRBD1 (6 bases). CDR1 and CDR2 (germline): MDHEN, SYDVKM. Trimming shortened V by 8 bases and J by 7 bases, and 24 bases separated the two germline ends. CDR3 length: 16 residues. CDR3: CASREGGHLDRQPQHF. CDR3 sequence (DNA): TGTGCCAGCCGGGAGGGGGGTCATTTAGACAGGCAGCCCCAGCATTTT.

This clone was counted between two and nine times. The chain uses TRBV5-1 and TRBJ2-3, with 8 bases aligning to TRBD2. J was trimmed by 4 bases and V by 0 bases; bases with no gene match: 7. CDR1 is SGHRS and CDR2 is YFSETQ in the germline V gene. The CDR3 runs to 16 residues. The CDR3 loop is CASSLAPGGPADTQYF. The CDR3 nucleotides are TGCGCCAGCAGCTTGGCCCCGGGAGGGCCCGCAGATACGCAGTATTTT.

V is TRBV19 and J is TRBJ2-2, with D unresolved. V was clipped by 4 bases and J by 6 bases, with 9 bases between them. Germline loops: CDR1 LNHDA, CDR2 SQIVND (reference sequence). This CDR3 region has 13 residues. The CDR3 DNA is TGTGCCAGTAGTACCAGTGCGGCCGGGGAGCTGTTTTTT. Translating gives CASSTSAAGELFF.

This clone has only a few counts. The CDR3 DNA is TGTGCCAGCTCACTATCTGACAGAAGTCAGCCCCAGCATTTT. It is translated as CASSLSDRSQPQHF. The chain has TRBV18 and TRBJ1-5, with D possibly TRBD1 on 5 matching bases. V shed 4 bases and J shed 6 bases, with 13 bases lying between them. The CDR3 sequence is 14 residues long. CDR1 and CDR2 from the germline V gene are KGHSH and LQKENI.

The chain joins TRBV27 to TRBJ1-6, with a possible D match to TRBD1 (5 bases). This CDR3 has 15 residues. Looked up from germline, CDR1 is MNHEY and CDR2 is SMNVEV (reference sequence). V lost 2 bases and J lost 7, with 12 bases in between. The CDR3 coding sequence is TGTGCCAGCAGTTTAAATAGGGCAGGGAATTCACCCCTCCACTTT. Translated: CASSLNRAGNSPLHF.